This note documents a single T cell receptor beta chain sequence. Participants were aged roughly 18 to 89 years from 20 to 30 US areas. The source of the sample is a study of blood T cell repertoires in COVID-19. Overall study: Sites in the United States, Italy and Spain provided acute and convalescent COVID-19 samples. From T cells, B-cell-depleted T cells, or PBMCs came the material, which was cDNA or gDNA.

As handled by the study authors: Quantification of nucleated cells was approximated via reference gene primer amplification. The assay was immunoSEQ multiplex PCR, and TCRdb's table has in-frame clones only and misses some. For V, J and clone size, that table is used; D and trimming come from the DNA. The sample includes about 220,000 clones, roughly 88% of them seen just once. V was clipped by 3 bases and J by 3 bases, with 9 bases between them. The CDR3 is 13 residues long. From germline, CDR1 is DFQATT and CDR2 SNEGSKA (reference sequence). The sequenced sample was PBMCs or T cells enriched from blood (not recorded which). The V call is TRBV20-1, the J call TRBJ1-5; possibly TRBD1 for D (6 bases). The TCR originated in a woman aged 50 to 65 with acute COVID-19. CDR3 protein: CSASRDNNQPQHF. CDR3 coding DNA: TGCAGTGCTAGTCGGGACAACAATCAGCCCCAGCATTTT.